This TCR beta chain was documented in a study of T cell responses to AZD1222 COVID-19 vaccine. Repertoires were generated with immunoSEQ multiplex PCR, while TCRdb's copy carries only in-frame clones and drops some. The sample holds about 110,000 clones, 70% to 90% seen once. CDR1 SGDLS and CDR2 YYNGEE come from the germline V gene. The CDR3 length is 15 residues. The V end lost 0 bases, the J end lost 0 bases, and 9 bases lay between the germline ends. The TCR originated in an adult who received the AZD1222 COVID-19 vaccine. The chain couples TRBV9 to TRBJ2-5; D call uncertain. The sample here was peripheral blood, taken 28 days after the second AZD1222 dose. DNA of the CDR3: TGTGCCAGCAGCGTAGGTGGCTCTTACCAAGAGACCCAGTACTTC. Amino acid sequence: CASSVGGSYQETQYF.